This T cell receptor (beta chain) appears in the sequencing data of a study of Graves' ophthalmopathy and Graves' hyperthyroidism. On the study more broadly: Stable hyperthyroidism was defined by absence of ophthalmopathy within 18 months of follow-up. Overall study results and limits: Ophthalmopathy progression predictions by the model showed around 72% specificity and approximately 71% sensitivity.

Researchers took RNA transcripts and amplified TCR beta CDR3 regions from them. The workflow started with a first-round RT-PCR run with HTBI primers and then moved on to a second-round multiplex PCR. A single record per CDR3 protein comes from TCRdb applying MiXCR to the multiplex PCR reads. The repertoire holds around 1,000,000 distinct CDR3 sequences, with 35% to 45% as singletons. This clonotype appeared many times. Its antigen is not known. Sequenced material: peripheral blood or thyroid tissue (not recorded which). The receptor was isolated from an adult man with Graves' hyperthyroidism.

CDR3 residues: CASKTSSETQYF. Here the CDR3 DNA reads TGTGCCAGCAAGACTAGCTCGGAGACCCAGTACTTC. The genes are TRBV2 and TRBJ2-5, with TRBD2 identical over 7 bases. J lost 5 bases, V lost 7 bases, and 4 bases had no gene match. Germline V lookup: CDR1 SNHLY, CDR2 FYNNEI. This CDR3 spans 12 amino acids.